This T cell receptor (beta chain) was obtained from a study of STAT5B mutations in CD4+ large granular lymphocyte leukemia. About the research overall: The CDR3 'QG' motif was associated with a particular HLA allele among healthy donors. Study-level results: Data were not HLA-matched across samples.

The survey-level immunoSEQ assay was used. Per the original methods: Productive clonotypes were detectable down to 2.59 x 10-5 frequency. Method: immunoSEQ multiplex PCR; TCRdb's copy keeps in-frame clones and lacks some. The V and J calls and clone size come from that table; D and trimming were worked out from the DNA. The table has over 30,000 clones, 87% seen once; the top ten hold approximately 3.2%. The CDR3 covers 14 residues. V gave up 3 bases and J gave up 2 bases, with 11 bases separating them. In germline, CDR1 is KGHSH, CDR2 LQKENI. In this sample, this clone turned up a few times. Antigen: not known.

The material sequenced was CD4+ T cells from blood buffy coats. The TCR originated in a human donor in good health. The V gene is TRBV18, the J gene TRBJ2-7; perhaps TRBD1 as D (6 bases). CDR3 sequence reads: CASSPRGTAYEQYF. The CDR3 region has the DNA TGTGCCAGCTCACCTAGGGGGACGGCCTACGAGCAGTACTTC.